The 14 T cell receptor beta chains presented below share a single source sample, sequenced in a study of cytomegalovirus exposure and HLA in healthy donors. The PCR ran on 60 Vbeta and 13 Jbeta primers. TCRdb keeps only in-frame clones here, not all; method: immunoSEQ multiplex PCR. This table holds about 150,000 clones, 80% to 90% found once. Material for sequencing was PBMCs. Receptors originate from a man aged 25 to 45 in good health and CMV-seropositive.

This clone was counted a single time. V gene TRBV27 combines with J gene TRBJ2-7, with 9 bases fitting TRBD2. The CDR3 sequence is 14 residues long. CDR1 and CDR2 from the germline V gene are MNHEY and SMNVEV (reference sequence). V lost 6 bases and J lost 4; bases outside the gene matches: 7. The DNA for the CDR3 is TGTGCCAGCAGACGACTAGCGGATCTATACGAGCAGTACGTC. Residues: CASRRLADLYEQYV.

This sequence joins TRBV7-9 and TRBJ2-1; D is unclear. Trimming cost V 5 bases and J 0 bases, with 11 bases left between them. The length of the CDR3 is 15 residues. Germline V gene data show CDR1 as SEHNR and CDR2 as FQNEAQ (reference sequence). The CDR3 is CASSLTQDSYNEQFF. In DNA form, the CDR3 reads TGTGCCAGCAGCCTTACTCAGGACTCCTACAATGAGCAGTTCTTC.

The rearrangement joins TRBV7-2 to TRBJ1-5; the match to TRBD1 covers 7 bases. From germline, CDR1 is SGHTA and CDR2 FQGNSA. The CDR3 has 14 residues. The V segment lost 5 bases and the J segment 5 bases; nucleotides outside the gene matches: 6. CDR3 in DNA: TGTGCCAGCAGCCTGACAGGGCAGGATCAGCCCCAGCATTTT. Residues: CASSLTGQDQPQHF.

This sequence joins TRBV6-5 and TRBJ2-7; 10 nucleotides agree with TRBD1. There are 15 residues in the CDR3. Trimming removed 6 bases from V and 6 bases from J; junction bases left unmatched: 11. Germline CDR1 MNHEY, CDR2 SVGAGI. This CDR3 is CASRTSGTGDSEQYF. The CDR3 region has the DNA TGTGCCAGCAGAACTTCCGGGACAGGGGACAGCGAGCAGTACTTC.

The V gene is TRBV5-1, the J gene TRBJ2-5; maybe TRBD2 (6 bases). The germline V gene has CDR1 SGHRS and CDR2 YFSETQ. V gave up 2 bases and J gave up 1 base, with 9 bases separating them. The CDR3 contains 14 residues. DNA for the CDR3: TGCGCCAGCAGCTTCGGAGGGCCCCAAGAGACCCAGTACTTC. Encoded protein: CASSFGGPQETQYF.

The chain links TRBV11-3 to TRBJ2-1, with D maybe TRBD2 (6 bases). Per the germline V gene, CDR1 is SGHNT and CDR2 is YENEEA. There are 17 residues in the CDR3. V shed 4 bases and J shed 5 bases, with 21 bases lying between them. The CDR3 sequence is CASSSHPWGGGDNEQFF. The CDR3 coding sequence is TGTGCCAGCAGCTCACATCCGTGGGGAGGTGGGGACAATGAGCAGTTCTTC.

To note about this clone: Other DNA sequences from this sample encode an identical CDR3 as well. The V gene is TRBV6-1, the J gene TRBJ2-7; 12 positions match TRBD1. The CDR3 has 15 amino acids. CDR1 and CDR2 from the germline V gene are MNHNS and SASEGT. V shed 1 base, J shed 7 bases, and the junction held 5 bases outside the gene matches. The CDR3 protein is CASSEGGTGGSEQYV. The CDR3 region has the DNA TGTGCCAGCAGTGAAGGGGGGACAGGGGGCAGTGAGCAGTACGTC.

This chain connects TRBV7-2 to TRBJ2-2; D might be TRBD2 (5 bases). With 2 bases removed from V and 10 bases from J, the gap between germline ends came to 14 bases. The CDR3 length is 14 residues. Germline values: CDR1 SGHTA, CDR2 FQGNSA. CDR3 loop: CASSLISSREELFF. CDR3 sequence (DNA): TGTGCCAGCAGCTTAATTAGCAGCCGGGAGGAGCTGTTTTTT.

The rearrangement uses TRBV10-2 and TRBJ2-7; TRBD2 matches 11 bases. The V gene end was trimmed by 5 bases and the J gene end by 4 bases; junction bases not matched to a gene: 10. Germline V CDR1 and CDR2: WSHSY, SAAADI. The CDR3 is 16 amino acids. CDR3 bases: TGCGCCAGCAGTTATTCCGTTGGGACTAGCGGATACGAGCAGTACTTC. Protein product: CASSYSVGTSGYEQYF.

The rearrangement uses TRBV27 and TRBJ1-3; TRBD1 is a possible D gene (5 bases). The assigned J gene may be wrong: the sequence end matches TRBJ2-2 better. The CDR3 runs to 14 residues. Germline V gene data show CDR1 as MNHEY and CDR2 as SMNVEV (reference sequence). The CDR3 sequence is CASSFQGNTGELFF. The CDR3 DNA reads TGTGCCAGCAGTTTTCAGGGGAACACCGGGGAGCTGTTTTTT.

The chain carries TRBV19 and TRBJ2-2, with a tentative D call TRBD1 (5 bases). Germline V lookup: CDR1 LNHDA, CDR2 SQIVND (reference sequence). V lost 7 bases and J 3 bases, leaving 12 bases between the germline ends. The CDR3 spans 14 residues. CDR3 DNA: TGTGCCAGTATTGACAGCCTATACACCGGGGAGCTGTTTTTT. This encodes CASIDSLYTGELFF. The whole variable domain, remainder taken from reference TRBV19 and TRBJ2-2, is DGGITQSPKYLFRKEGQNVTLSCEQNLNHDAMYWYRQDPGQGLRLIYYSQIVNDFQKGDIAEGYSVSREKKESFPLTVTSAQKNPTAFYLCASIDSLYTGELFFGEGSRLTVL.

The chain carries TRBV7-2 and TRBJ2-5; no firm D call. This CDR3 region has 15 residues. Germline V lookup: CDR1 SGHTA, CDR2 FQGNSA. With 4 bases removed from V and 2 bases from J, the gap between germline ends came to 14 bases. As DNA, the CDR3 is TGTGCCAGCAGCTCCGATAGGAGAACACAAGAGACCCAGTACTTC. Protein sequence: CASSSDRRTQETQYF.

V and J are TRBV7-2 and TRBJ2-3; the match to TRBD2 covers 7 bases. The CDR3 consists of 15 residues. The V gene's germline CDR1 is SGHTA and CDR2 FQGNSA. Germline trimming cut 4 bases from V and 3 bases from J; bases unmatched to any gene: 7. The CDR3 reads CASSSGLGRTDTQYF. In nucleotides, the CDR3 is TGTGCCAGCAGCTCCGGACTAGGGAGGACAGATACGCAGTATTTT.

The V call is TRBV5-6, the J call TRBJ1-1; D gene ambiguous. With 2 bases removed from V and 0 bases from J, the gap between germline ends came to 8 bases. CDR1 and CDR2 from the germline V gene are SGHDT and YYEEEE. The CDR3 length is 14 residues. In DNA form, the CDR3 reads TGTGCCAGCAGCTTCAAGAGATTGAACACTGAAGCTTTCTTT. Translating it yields CASSFKRLNTEAFF.